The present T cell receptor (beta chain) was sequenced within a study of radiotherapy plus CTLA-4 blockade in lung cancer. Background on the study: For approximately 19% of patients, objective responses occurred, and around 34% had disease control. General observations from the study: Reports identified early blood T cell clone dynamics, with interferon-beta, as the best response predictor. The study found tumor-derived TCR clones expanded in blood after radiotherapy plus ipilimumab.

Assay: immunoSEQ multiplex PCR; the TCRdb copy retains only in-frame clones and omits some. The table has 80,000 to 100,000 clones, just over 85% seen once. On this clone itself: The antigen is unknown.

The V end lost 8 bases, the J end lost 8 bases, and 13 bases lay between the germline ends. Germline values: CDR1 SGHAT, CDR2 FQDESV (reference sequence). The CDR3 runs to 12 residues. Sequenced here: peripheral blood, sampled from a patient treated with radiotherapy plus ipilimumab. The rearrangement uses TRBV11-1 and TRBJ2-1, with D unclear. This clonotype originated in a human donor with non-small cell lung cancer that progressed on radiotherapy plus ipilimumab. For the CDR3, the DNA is TGTGCCAGCGCGACGTCCGGCTATGAGCAGTTCTTC. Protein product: CASATSGYEQFF.